Described below is a single TCR beta chain sequence and its context. Its antigen target is currently unknown. Base qualities were left out, and no much larger clone turns up one base away. Patients with autoimmune disease history or receiving systemic immunosuppression were excluded from the trial. Peripheral blood for TCR sequencing was collected from all dose cohorts at baseline, on cycle 4 day 1, and on cycle 7 day 1. Samples were obtained from an open-label, multicenter, first-in-human phase I dose-escalation trial of ivuxolimab. The trial enrolled adults with locally advanced or metastatic head and neck squamous cell, hepatocellular, melanoma or renal cell carcinoma. CD4+ and CD8+ T cells were sorted separately from peripheral blood before TCR sequencing. For sequencing of the TCRbeta CDR3 region, genomic DNA was extracted from the sorted cells. The immunoSEQ Assay was used to sequence the TCRbeta CDR3 regions. TCRdb re-hosts the immuneACCESS table, in-frame sequences only. Its copies lack some clones; in the studies checked, an unresolved V gene accounts for under half of them, and the cause for the rest is not known. For this sample there are roughly 100,000 clones; roughly 95% appear just once. Clones ranked in the top ten supply just over 2% of the sample.

The sample is drawn from a study of OX40 agonist ivuxolimab in advanced cancers. As for the study more broadly: The costimulatory receptor OX40 (CD134) was targeted by ivuxolimab, a fully human IgG2 agonistic monoclonal antibody. Intravenous ivuxolimab was administered to patients every 2 weeks at six dose levels: 0.01, 0.1, 0.3, 1.5, 3 and 10 mg/kg. Among the 52 dose-escalation patients, 19 had hepatocellular carcinoma, around 15 melanoma, 9 renal cell carcinoma and 9 head and neck cancer. The dose-escalation cohort was roughly 87% male with a mean age of roughly 60 years, ranging from about 20 to 80. Prior anti-PD-1, anti-PD-L1 or anti-CTLA-4 therapy was permitted, and checkpoint inhibitors had been received by roughly 40% of dose-escalation patients. Partial responses occurred in three dose-escalation patients: two with cutaneous melanoma and one with hepatocellular carcinoma. Peripheral TCRbeta sequencing aimed to test whether ivuxolimab altered TCR sequence diversity and caused clonal T-cell expansion. The paper reports the monotherapy dose-escalation portion (N of about 54 patients) of the phase I ivuxolimab trial.

Summary of the overall study and its limitations: At doses of 0.1 to 3.0 mg/kg, clonal expansion of both CD4+ and CD8+ T cells in blood was seen between baseline and week 6. In partial responders in the 0.1-3.0 mg/kg groups, normalized peripheral clonal expansion was found to be among the lowest, especially among CD8+ T cells. Low levels of normalized T-cell clonal expansion were also shown by some nonresponding patients. After ivuxolimab, CD8+ T cells had more expanded clones than CD4+ T cells on average. The antigen specificity of the peripheral T cells that underwent clonal expansion was not determined.

The source of this sequence is an adult with an advanced solid tumor such as melanoma, head and neck, liver or kidney cancer. Sequences were derived from CD4+ or CD8+ T cells sorted from blood, sampled in a trial of the OX40 agonist ivuxolimab.

For the CDR3, the sequence is CASSLLGGDRGIHEQYF. The DNA reads TGTGCCAGCAGCTTACTGGGGGGGGACAGGGGAATCCACGAGCAGTACTTC. This sequence uses TRBV7-8 and TRBJ2-7, with 10 junctional bases fitting TRBD1. V ends up 2 bases short and J 5 bases short, with an unmatched junction base count of 12. Counted from cysteine to phenylalanine, this CDR3 has 17 amino acids. Only the CDR3 DNA stays, 51 bases, in frame from base 1. CDR1 and CDR2, per the germline V gene, are SGHVS and FQNEAQ.